Listed here are 20 T cell receptor beta chains from one sample, sequenced in a study of CD8+ T cells in alopecia areata. The treatment: oral pan-JAK inhibitor, 5-10 mg twice daily. TCR sequencing used cDNA made by reverse transcription of extracted RNA. Repertoires were generated with immunoSEQ multiplex PCR, while TCRdb's copy carries only in-frame clones and drops some. The profile shows more than 110,000 clones, roughly four fifths of them singletons. The input for sequencing was CD8+ T cells sorted from blood, taken at week 4, from a patient treated with tofacitinib. These TCRs come from a human donor with alopecia areata.

The table lists this clone with a few counts. This chain connects TRBV14 to TRBJ2-1; the match to TRBD2 covers 9 bases. The V gene's germline CDR1 is SGHDN and CDR2 FVKESK. The CDR3 runs 18 residues. Trimming at V came to 0 bases and at J to 8 bases, leaving 14 bases not matched to a gene. Here the CDR3 reads CASSQDPWIAGVFYEQFF. The CDR3 bases are TGTGCCAGCAGCCAAGATCCCTGGATAGCGGGGGTTTTCTATGAGCAGTTCTTC.

Here the CDR3 reads CATGKTSTNLYNEQFF. The CDR3 coding sequence is TGTGCCACCGGGAAGACCTCCACCAATCTATACAATGAGCAGTTCTTC. The rearrangement links TRBV15 to TRBJ2-1; D gene unclear. This CDR3 contains 16 residues. V was trimmed by 8 bases and J by 4 bases, leaving 21 bases between them. CDR1 LNHNV and CDR2 YYDKDF come from the germline V gene (reference sequence).

The V gene is TRBV9, the J gene TRBJ1-2, with D maybe TRBD1 (6 bases). The germline CDR1 and CDR2 sequences are SGDLS and YYNGEE. The CDR3 length is 15 residues. V lost 4 bases to trimming and J lost 8 bases, with 21 bases between them. This CDR3 reads CASSSRRGAENGYTF. Written as DNA, the CDR3 is TGTGCCAGCAGCTCCCGTAGGGGGGCGGAGAACGGCTACACCTTC.

This sequence joins TRBV5-1 and TRBJ1-6; the D is unclear. CDR3 length: 16 amino acids. Looked up from germline, CDR1 is SGHRS and CDR2 is YFSETQ. With 6 bases removed from V and 0 bases from J, the gap between germline ends came to 13 bases. The CDR3 spells CASKEEPISYNSPLHF. The DNA for the CDR3 is TGCGCCAGCAAGGAGGAGCCAATCTCCTATAATTCACCCCTCCACTTT.

The J gene is TRBJ2-6, the V gene TRBV6-5; 7 bases agree with TRBD1. Germline V gene sequence: CDR1 MNHEY, CDR2 SVGAGI. The CDR3 is 14 residues long. The V segment lost 6 bases and the J segment 1 base; nucleotides outside the gene matches: 0. The CDR3 loop is CASRGQSGANVLTF. As DNA, the CDR3 is TGTGCCAGCAGGGGACAGTCTGGGGCCAACGTCCTGACTTTC.

V gene TRBV5-6 combines with J gene TRBJ2-1, with D uncertain. In germline, CDR1 is SGHDT, CDR2 YYEEEE. This CDR3 contains 13 residues. Trimming stripped 3 bases from V and 4 bases from J, with 8 bases between. The CDR3 DNA sequence: TGTGCCAGCAGCTCCCGGTGGTACAATGAGCAGTTCTTC. It is translated as CASSSRWYNEQFF. Full variable domain (remainder filled in from reference TRBV5-6 and TRBJ2-1): DAGVTQSPTHLIKTRGQQVTLRCSPKSGHDTVSWYQQALGQGPQFIFQYYEEEERQRGNFPDRFSGHQFPNYSSELNVNALLLGDSALYLCASSSRWYNEQFFGPGTRLTVL.

This chain uses TRBV9 with TRBJ2-3; 8 nucleotides match TRBD2. V lost 4 bases, J lost 4 bases, and 14 bases stayed unmatched. Germline V lookup: CDR1 SGDLS, CDR2 YYNGEE. The CDR3 has 17 residues. The CDR3 nucleotides read TGTGCCAGCAGCCCTCGTGGTCGGGGGGGCCCGGCAGATACGCAGTATTTT. Amino acids: CASSPRGRGGPADTQYF.

The gene calls are TRBV14 and TRBJ1-1; no clear D. The CDR3 is 10 amino acids. The ends were cut back, 9 bases at V and 5 bases at J, with 7 bases in the middle. Per the germline V gene, CDR1 is SGHDN and CDR2 is FVKESK. CDR3: CASEATEAFF. DNA of the CDR3: TGTGCCAGTGAGGCTACTGAAGCTTTCTTT.

By sample share, this clone is medium-sized. The chain carries TRBV4-2 and TRBJ2-4; 7 nucleotides match TRBD2. V lost 2 bases and J lost 0; bases outside the gene matches: 13. Germline values: CDR1 LGHNA, CDR2 YNFKEQ. This CDR3 region has 19 residues. DNA of the CDR3: TGTGCCAGCAGCCAACACCGGGACTACCATTGGGTAGCCAAAAACATTCAGTACTTC. It encodes CASSQHRDYHWVAKNIQYF.

This clone is a singleton in its sample. The chain recombines TRBV9 with TRBJ2-3; TRBD2 matches 9 bases. The CDR3 runs 15 residues. Germline-derived CDR1 and CDR2 are SGDLS and YYNGEE. After removal of 0 bases from V and 3 bases from J, the junction contained 2 bases not matched to a gene. Here the CDR3 reads CASSVEGLATDTQYF. The CDR3, as DNA: TGTGCCAGCAGCGTAGAGGGACTAGCAACAGATACGCAGTATTTT.

The chain combines TRBV4-3 with TRBJ1-2; D is ambiguous. The CDR3 length is 16 residues. Trimming removed 0 bases from V and 4 bases from J, with 15 bases in between. CDR1 LGHNA and CDR2 YSLEER come from the germline V gene. The CDR3: CASSQDRHSDLYGYTF. The CDR3 DNA follows: TGCGCCAGCAGCCAAGATCGCCACTCAGACCTCTATGGCTACACCTTC.

The J gene is TRBJ1-2, the V gene TRBV9; 7 bases fit TRBD1. The CDR3 is 14 amino acids. In germline, CDR1 is SGDLS, CDR2 YYNGEE. Losses at the gene ends were 4 bases for V and 6 bases for J; bases not matched to a gene: 9. The CDR3 region has the DNA TGTGCCAGCAGCCCAACGACAGGGAGCCATGGCTACACCTTC. It encodes CASSPTTGSHGYTF.

The chain combines TRBV6-5 with TRBJ2-6, with D maybe TRBD1 (6 bases). Germline loops: CDR1 MNHEY, CDR2 SVGAGI. CDR3 length: 16 residues. V lost 2 bases, J lost 2 bases, and 10 bases lay in between. The chain's CDR3 is CASSYDRTAGANVLTF. CDR3 in DNA: TGTGCCAGCAGTTACGATAGGACAGCTGGGGCCAACGTCCTGACTTTC.

This clone came up once. The rearrangement joins TRBV7-9 to TRBJ2-5; TRBD1 is a possible D gene (6 bases). Germline CDR1 reads SEHNR; CDR2 reads FQNEAQ (reference sequence). CDR3 length equals 14 residues. The germline V and J ends were trimmed by 5 bases and 2 bases, with 12 bases remaining between them. This CDR3 is CASSIRDTQETQYF. Here the CDR3 DNA reads TGTGCCAGCAGCATCCGGGACACACAAGAGACCCAGTACTTC.

This chain uses TRBV2 with TRBJ2-7; tentatively, D is TRBD2 (6 bases). The V gene lost 1 base and the J gene lost 2 bases, with 12 bases spanning the gap. The CDR3 runs 15 residues. Looked up from germline, CDR1 is SNHLY and CDR2 is FYNNEI. For the CDR3, the DNA is TGTGCCAGCAGTGAAGGCGGGGTGACCACCTACGAGCAGTACTTC. This sequence encodes CASSEGGVTTYEQYF.

This rearrangement joins TRBV29-1 to TRBJ2-5; D is perhaps TRBD2 (6 bases). CDR1 is SQVTM, CDR2 ANQGSEA, per germline. With 0 bases removed from V and 0 bases from J, the gap between germline ends came to 23 bases. The CDR3 covers 19 residues. CDR3 region: CSVEDLRGAYSGNQETQYF. The CDR3 DNA reads as TGCAGCGTTGAAGATCTTAGGGGAGCCTATAGCGGTAACCAAGAGACCCAGTACTTC.

The CDR3 region has the DNA TGCGCCAGCAGCCAAGATCAGGGGACAGGGAGCTACGAGCAGTACTTC. Its protein product is CASSQDQGTGSYEQYF. The chain employs TRBV4-3 and TRBJ2-7, with 9 bases aligning to TRBD1. The CDR3 runs 16 residues. CDR1 is LGHNA and CDR2 is YSLEER in the germline V gene. Trimming took 0 bases from V and 3 from J; bases not matched to a gene: 6.

V and J are TRBV27 and TRBJ1-4; 8 bases align to TRBD1. The CDR3 contains 20 residues. Trimming at V came to 4 bases and at J to 0 bases, leaving 16 bases not matched to a gene. CDR1 and CDR2 (germline): MNHEY, SMNVEV (reference sequence). The CDR3 nucleotides are TGTGCCAGCAGTTCCGAATACGGGACAGGCGGATATGCAACTAATGAAAAACTGTTTTTT. Its protein product is CASSSEYGTGGYATNEKLFF. The complete variable domain, with remaining parts taken from reference TRBV27 and TRBJ1-4, reads EAQVTQNPRYLITVTGKKLTVTCSQNMNHEYMSWYRQDPGLGLRQIYYSMNVEVTDKGDVPEGYKVSRKEKRNFPLILESPSPNQTSLYFCASSSEYGTGGYATNEKLFFGSGTQLSVL.

V and J are TRBV6-5 and TRBJ1-5, with D uncertain. Germline V CDR1 and CDR2: MNHEY, SVGAGI. Trimming cost V 0 bases and J 7 bases, with 10 bases left between them. This CDR3 contains 14 residues. The CDR3 loop reads CASSYSSMSQPQHF. Here the CDR3 DNA reads TGTGCCAGCAGTTACTCGTCTATGTCCCAGCCCCAGCATTTT.

V usage is TRBV7-3 and J usage is TRBJ2-1, with 9 bases fitting TRBD2. CDR3 length equals 15 residues. The trim removed 4 bases at V and 3 bases at J, leaving 4 bases unmatched. Germline CDR1 is SGHTA and CDR2 is FQGTGA. This chain's CDR3 is CASSSLAGSYNEQFF. CDR3 coding DNA: TGTGCCAGCAGCTCGCTAGCGGGGAGCTACAATGAGCAGTTCTTC.